Below, 2 T cell receptor beta chains from the same sample are listed, as sequenced in a study of blood T cell repertoires in COVID-19. The table came from immunoSEQ multiplex PCR; TCRdb's copy has only in-frame clones and leaves some out. The sample has roughly 250,000 clones, 84% seen once. The sample was peripheral blood. The receptors originated from a man between 45 and 60 years old with acute or convalescent COVID-19.

V is TRBV9 and J is TRBJ2-7, with TRBD2 matching over 9 bases. Trimming removed 3 bases from V and 3 bases from J; junction bases left unmatched: 4. This CDR3 has 14 residues. The germline gives CDR1 SGDLS, CDR2 YYNGEE. CDR3 in amino acids: CASSEAGGSYEQYF. CDR3 nucleotide sequence: TGTGCCAGCAGCGAGGCGGGAGGGAGCTACGAGCAGTACTTC. Full variable domain (remainder filled in from reference TRBV9 and TRBJ2-7): DSGVTQTPKHLITATGQRVTLRCSPRSGDLSVYWYQQSLDQGLQFLIQYYNGEERAKGNILERFSAQQFPDLHSELNLSSLELGDSALYFCASSEAGGSYEQYFGPGTRLTVT.

This clone appeared a few times. The gene calls are TRBV6-1 and TRBJ1-3, with D maybe TRBD1 (6 bases). Trimming removed 4 bases from V and 4 bases from J, with 17 bases in between. This CDR3 has 16 residues. Germline V gene sequence: CDR1 MNHNS, CDR2 SASEGT. This CDR3 reads CASSAGTTGKGNTIYF. DNA of the CDR3: TGTGCCAGCAGTGCCGGAACCACAGGGAAGGGAAACACCATATATTTT.